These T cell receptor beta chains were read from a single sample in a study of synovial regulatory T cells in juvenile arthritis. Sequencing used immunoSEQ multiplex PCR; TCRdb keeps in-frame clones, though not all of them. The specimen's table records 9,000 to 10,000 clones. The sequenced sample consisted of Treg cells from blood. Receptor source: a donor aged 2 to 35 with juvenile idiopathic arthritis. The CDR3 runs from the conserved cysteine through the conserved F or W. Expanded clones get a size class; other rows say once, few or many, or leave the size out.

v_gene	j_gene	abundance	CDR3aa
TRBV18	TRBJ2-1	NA	CASSPPGSPGIPNEQFF
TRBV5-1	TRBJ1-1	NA	CASSLRGTANLMNTEAFF
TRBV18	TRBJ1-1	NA	CASSPVQPNTEAFF
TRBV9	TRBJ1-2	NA	CASSVTQDGYGYTF
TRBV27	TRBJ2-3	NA	CASSFRPGLAVTDTQYF
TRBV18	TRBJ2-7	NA	CASSPPPGLAGTYEQYF
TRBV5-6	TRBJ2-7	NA	CASSLTQGIYEQYF
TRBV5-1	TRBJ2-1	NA	CASSSSGTSGKRAREQFF
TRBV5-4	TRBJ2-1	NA	CASSLVSGGPDEQFF
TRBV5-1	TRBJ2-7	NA	CASSPRTSVSYEQYF
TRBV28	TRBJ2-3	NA	CASSFSGLAGTDTQYF
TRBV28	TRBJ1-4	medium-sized	CASSPPPGGLLFF
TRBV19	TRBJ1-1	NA	CASIQGGQGEAFF
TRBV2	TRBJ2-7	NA	CASSERLAGRYEQYF
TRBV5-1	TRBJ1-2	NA	CASSAGVLFYGYTF
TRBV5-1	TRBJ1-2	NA	CASSGAPGQGGYGYTF
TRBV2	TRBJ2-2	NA	CASSGRLAGRTGELFF
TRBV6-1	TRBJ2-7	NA	CASSTHPKDEQYF
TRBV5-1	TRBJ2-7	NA	CASSFTGGPKGEQYF
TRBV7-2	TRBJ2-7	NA	CASSLSAAGAYEQYF
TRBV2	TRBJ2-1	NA	CASKSGGNEQFF